Reported below is one TCR beta chain. The data originate from a study of blood T cell repertoires in COVID-19. Study-wide background: Acute and convalescent COVID-19 specimens originated in the United States, Italy and Spain. The analysed material was cDNA or gDNA that came from T cells, B-cell-depleted T cells, or PBMCs.

V shed 3 bases, J shed 9 bases, and the junction held 8 bases outside the gene matches. CDR1 SGHDT and CDR2 YYEEEE come from the germline V gene. The CDR3 length is 15 residues. The assay was immunoSEQ multiplex PCR, and TCRdb's table has in-frame clones only and misses some. This table has over 250,000 clones, approximately 89% appearing once. The chain recombines TRBV5-6 with TRBJ2-1, with TRBD1 matching 11 bases. Material: peripheral blood. The sequence came from a woman in her fifties or sixties with acute or convalescent COVID-19. CDR3 in amino acids: CASSSPGQGAGEQFF. DNA for the CDR3: TGTGCCAGCAGCTCCCCCGGACAGGGGGCGGGTGAGCAGTTCTTC.